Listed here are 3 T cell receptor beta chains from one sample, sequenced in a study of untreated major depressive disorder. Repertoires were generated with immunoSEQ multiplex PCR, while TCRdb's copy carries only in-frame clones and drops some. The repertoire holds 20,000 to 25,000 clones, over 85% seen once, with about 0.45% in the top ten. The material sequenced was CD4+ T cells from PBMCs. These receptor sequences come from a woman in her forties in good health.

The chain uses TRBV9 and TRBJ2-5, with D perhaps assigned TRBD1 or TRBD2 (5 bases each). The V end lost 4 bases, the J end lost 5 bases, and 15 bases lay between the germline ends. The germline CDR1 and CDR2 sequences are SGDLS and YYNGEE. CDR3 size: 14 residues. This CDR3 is CASSWGLEGETQYF. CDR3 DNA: TGTGCCAGCAGCTGGGGTTTAGAGGGGGAGACCCAGTACTTC.

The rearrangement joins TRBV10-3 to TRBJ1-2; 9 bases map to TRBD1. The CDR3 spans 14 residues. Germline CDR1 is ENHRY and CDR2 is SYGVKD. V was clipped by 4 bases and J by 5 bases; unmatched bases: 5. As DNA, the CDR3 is TGTGCCATCAGTGGAGGGACAGGGATTTATGGCTACACCTTC. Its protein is CAISGGTGIYGYTF.

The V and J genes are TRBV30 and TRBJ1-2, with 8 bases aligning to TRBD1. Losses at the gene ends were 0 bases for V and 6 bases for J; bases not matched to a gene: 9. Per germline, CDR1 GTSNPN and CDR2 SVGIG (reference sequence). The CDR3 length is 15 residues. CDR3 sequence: CAWSVLRGRIHGYTF. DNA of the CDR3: TGTGCCTGGAGTGTTCTCAGGGGGCGAATCCATGGCTACACCTTC.